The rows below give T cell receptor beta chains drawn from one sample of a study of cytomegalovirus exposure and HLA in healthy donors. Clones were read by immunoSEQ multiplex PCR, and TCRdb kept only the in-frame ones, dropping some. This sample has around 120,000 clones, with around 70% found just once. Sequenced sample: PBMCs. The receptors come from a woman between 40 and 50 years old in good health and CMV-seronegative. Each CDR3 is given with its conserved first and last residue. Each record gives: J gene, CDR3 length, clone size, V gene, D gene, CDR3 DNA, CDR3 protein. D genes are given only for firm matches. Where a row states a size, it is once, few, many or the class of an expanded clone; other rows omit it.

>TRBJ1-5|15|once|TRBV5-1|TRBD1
TGCGCCAGCAGCGCACTAACAGGGGTCGGTCAGCCCCAGCATTTT
CASSALTGVGQPQHF
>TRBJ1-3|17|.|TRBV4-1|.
TGCGCCAGCAGCCAAGAGGGCGAGGGATACGCTGGAAACACCATATATTTT
CASSQEGEGYAGNTIYF
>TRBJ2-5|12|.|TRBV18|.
TGTGCCAGCTCACCAAAGGAGGAGACCCAGTACTTC
CASSPKEETQYF
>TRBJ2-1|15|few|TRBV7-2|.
TGTGCCAGCAGTCCTGGAGGGGCCTCCTACAATGAGCAGTTCTTC
CASSPGGASYNEQFF
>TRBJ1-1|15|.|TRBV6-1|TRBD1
TGTGCCAGCAGTGATTTGACAGGGAGGAACACTGAAGCTTTCTTT
CASSDLTGRNTEAFF
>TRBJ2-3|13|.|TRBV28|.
TGTGCCAGCAGTTTCCGGACTGCAGATACGCAGTATTTT
CASSFRTADTQYF
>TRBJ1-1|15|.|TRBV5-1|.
TGCGCCAGCACCCCGTGGGGGGAACAAAACACTGAAGCTTTCTTT
CASTPWGEQNTEAFF
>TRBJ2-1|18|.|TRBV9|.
TGTGCCAGCAGCGTAGAGGGAGGGGGGCCCGCTGGGTACAATGAGCAGTTCTTC
CASSVEGGGPAGYNEQFF
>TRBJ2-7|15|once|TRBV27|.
TGTGCCAGCAGTACCCCCCGGGGAGTAGCGTACGAGCAGTACTTC
CASSTPRGVAYEQYF
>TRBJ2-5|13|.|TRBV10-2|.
TGCGCCAGCTTTAGCGGCCTCCAAGAGACCCAGTACTTC
CASFSGLQETQYF
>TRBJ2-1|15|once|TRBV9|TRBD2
TGTGCCAGCAGCGCTAGCGGAAACTCCTACAATGAGCAGTTCTTC
CASSASGNSYNEQFF
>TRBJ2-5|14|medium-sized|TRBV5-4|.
TGTGCCAGCAGCTTGGACAGGGTCCAAGAGACCCAGTACTTC
CASSLDRVQETQYF
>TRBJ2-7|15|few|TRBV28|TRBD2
TGTGCCAGCAGTTTGGCGGGAGAATTGGGGAGGGAGCAGTACTTC
CASSLAGELGREQYF
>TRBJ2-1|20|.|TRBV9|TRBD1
TGTGCCAGCAGCTTTCGAGGACAGGTCAGAGGTACTAGCTCCTACAATGAGCAGTTCTTC
CASSFRGQVRGTSSYNEQFF
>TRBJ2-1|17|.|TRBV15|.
TGTGCCACCAGCAGAGGAGGTCAGAGATACTCCTACAATGAGCAGTTCTTC
CATSRGGQRYSYNEQFF
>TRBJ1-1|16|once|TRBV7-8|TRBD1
TGTGCCAGCAGATCTTACAGGGGGCAGGAGAACACTGAAGCTTTCTTT
CASRSYRGQENTEAFF
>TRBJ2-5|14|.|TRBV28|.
TGTGCCAGCAGTTTTCCGGGAATCCAAGAGACCCAGTACTTC
CASSFPGIQETQYF
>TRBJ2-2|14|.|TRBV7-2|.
TGTGCCAGCAGCCAGGTCCCGACCACCGGGGAGCTGTTTTTT
CASSQVPTTGELFF
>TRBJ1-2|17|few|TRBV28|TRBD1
TGTGCCAGCAGAAGCCTACTAAACGACAGGGTCTTGAGGGGCTACACCTTC
CASRSLLNDRVLRGYTF
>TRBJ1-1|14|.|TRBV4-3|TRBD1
TGCGCCAGCAGCCAGGGCTACAGGGGCGCTGAAGCTTTCTTT
CASSQGYRGAEAFF
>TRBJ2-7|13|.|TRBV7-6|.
TGTGCCGGCAGCTTGTCTCCTGCCTACGAGCAGTACTTC
CAGSLSPAYEQYF
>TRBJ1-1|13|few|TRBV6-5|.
TGTGCCAGCAGCACCGACAGGAAGACTGAAGCTTTCTTT
CASSTDRKTEAFF
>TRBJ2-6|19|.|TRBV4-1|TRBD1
TGCGCCAGCAGCCAAGGGGTGGGACAGGGGGCCTCTGGGGCCAACGTCCTGACTTTC
CASSQGVGQGASGANVLTF
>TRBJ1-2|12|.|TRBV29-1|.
TGCAGCGTTGAAAATCAATTTAGTGGCTACACCTTC
CSVENQFSGYTF
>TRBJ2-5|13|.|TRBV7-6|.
TGTGCCAGCAGCTTAGGAGTTGCAGAGACCCAGTACTTC
CASSLGVAETQYF
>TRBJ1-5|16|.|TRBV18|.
TGTGCCAGCTCACCAGGCGGGGGGCTGGGCAATCAGCCCCAGCATTTT
CASSPGGGLGNQPQHF
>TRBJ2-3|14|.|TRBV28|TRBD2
TGTGCCAGCAGTGAAACTAGCGCGGGAGATACGCAGTATTTT
CASSETSAGDTQYF
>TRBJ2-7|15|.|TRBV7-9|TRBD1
TGTGCCAGCAGCCCTTCCGGGACAGGGAAGGGCGAGCAGTACTTC
CASSPSGTGKGEQYF
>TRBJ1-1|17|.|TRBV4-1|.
TGCGCCAGCAGCCAAGTTTGGGGAACGACAGAGAACACTGAAGCTTTCTTT
CASSQVWGTTENTEAFF
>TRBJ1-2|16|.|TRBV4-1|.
TGCGCCAGCAGCCAAGTCTATAACAGGGCATTCTATGGCTACACCTTC
CASSQVYNRAFYGYTF
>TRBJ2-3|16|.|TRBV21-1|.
TGTGCCAGCAGCAAGTTTGGGGCGGGATTCACAGATACGCAGTATTTT
CASSKFGAGFTDTQYF
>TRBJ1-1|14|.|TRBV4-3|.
TGCGCCAGCAGCCAAGCCAACAGCAACACTGAAGCTTTCTTT
CASSQANSNTEAFF
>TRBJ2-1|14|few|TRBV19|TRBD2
TGTGCCAGTGCCTCGGGGGGGGACTACAATGAGCAGTTCTTC
CASASGGDYNEQFF
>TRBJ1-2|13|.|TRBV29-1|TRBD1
TGCAGCGTCGGGGGACAGTCTCCCTATGGCTACACCTTC
CSVGGQSPYGYTF
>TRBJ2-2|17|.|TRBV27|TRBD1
TGTGCCAGCAGTTTAAAAGTGGGACAGGGTTTCACCGGGGAGCTGTTTTTT
CASSLKVGQGFTGELFF
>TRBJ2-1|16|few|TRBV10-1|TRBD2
TGCGCCAGCAGTGAGTCGGTTAGCGGGAGTCTAGGTGAGCAGTTCTTC
CASSESVSGSLGEQFF
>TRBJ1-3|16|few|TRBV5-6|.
TGTGCCAGCAGCTTGTACTCACTATACTCTGGAAACACCATATATTTT
CASSLYSLYSGNTIYF
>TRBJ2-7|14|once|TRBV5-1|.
TGCGCCAGCAGCTTGGCGACGGGGTACTACGAGCAGTACTTC
CASSLATGYYEQYF